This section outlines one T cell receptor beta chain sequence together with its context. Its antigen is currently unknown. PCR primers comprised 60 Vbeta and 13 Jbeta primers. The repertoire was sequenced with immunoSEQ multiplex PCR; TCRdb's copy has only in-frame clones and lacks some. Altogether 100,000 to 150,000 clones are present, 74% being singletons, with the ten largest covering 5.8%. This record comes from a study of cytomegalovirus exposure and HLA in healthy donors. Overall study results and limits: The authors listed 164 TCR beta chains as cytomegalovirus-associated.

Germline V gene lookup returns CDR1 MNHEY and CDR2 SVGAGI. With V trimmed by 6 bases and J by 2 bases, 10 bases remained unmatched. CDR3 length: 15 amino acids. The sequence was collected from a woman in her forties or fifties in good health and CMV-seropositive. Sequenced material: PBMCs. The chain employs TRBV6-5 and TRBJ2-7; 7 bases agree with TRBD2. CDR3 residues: CASRPSGGSTYEQYF. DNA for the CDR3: TGTGCCAGCAGACCCTCCGGGGGGAGCACCTACGAGCAGTACTTC.